This entry describes one TCR beta chain. Its target antigen remains unknown. Base-call qualities are not available, and no considerably larger clone is one nucleotide away. The junction carries 16 bases between V and J, which are trimmed by 1 base and 3 bases respectively. The CDR3 runs 16 amino acids, cysteine and phenylalanine included. Only the CDR3 part of the read is kept: 48 bases, read in frame from the first base. Taken from the germline V gene, the CDR1 and CDR2 loops are SGHVS and FQNEAQ. This sample was taken from a study of blood T cell repertoires in COVID-19 (dated by TCRdb to the early 2020s). Context from the whole study: Samples covering the acute and convalescent phases of COVID-19 were provided by collaborators in the United States, Italy and Spain. The samples were drawn from two sources: the first 160 participants of the ongoing ImmuneRACE study, and 1,000 to 1,500 subjects contributed by 6 global collaborators. The prospective study material was composed of cDNA or gDNA derived from T cells, B-cell-depleted T cells, or PBMCs. Deeply sampled blood TCRbeta repertoires from subjects exposed to, actively infected with, or recovered from COVID-19 were included in the dataset. The repertoires were made available in a free public database intended to serve as a resource for research on the immune response to SARS-CoV-2. HLA class I and class II types, where available, came from metadata supplied by the sample provider rather than from assay-based typing. Nearly every sample came with metadata listing a de-identified subject ID, COVID-19 status, age in years and sex. Points the paper makes about the study in general: The quantity of clinical and demographic metadata differed by source and by participant and was supplied without curation.

Collaborating institutions collected whole blood in K2EDTA tubes following their own protocols. For TCRbeta analysis, collaborator samples were shipped as frozen whole blood, as isolated PBMCs, or as DNA extracted from either sample type. TCRbeta CDR3 regions were amplified from genomic DNA using the immunoSEQ Assay, a bias-controlled multiplex PCR. Per the source publication's procedure: Nucleated cell counts per sample were estimated from amplification of reference gene primers within the assay. Sequence reads were collapsed and filtered to measure the absolute abundance of every unique TCRbeta CDR3 rearrangement. For each sample, productive Simpson clonality was calculated by taking the square root of Simpson's diversity index across productive rearrangements. In TCRdb, the immuneACCESS table is reduced to in-frame sequences with V and J assigned. These tables do not hold every clone; where another copy was compared, an unresolved V gene accounts for under half, and the others remain unexplained. Clonal size and the V and J genes are those of that table, whereas D and trimming came from the DNA. For this sample there are about 94,000 clones; about 80% appear just once. The ten largest make up roughly 19% of the sample.

The sequenced material came from peripheral blood. The sequence was obtained from a human donor in a cohort sampled during active COVID-19. This chain is built from TRBV7-8 and TRBJ2-7; a tentative D call is TRBD2 (6 bases match). The bases read TGTGCCAGCAGCTTAGGTCCGATCAACGGGGGCTACGAGCAGTACTTC. This translates into CASSLGPINGGYEQYF.